The entry that follows covers one TCR beta chain sequence. Its antigen is as yet unknown. Trimming shortened V by 4 bases and J by 0 bases, and 11 bases separated the two germline ends. The CDR3 is 16 residues long. CDR1 is SGHRS, CDR2 YFSETQ, per germline. Under the ViraFEST assay, PBMC were stimulated with viral peptide pools so that antigen-specific CD4+ T cells expanded. Sequencing was performed afterwards. The authors isolated CD4+ T cells after roughly eleven days of culture. Recipients of the vaccine had no prior SARS-CoV-2 infection and negative nucleocapsid antibodies. Sequenced by immunoSEQ multiplex PCR; TCRdb stores in-frame clones only, minus some. The table shows about 55,000 clones, with roughly two thirds occurring only once. The data stem from a study of vaccination effects on CD4 cells after COVID-19. Study findings and constraints: The study enrolled few convalescent patients and sampled no early post-infection timepoints. Late in the post-vaccination period, infection-induced and vaccine-induced clones underwent marked clonal contraction.

The V gene is TRBV5-1, the J gene TRBJ2-6; D remains ambiguous. The input for sequencing was CD4+ T cells from PBMCs cultured with SARS-CoV-2 spike peptides, taken before COVID-19 vaccination. The receptor comes from a human donor who received a COVID-19 vaccine. In DNA, the CDR3 is TGCGCCAGCAGCGCTCAGGCCCTCTCTGGGGCCAACGTCCTGACTTTC. Residues: CASSAQALSGANVLTF.